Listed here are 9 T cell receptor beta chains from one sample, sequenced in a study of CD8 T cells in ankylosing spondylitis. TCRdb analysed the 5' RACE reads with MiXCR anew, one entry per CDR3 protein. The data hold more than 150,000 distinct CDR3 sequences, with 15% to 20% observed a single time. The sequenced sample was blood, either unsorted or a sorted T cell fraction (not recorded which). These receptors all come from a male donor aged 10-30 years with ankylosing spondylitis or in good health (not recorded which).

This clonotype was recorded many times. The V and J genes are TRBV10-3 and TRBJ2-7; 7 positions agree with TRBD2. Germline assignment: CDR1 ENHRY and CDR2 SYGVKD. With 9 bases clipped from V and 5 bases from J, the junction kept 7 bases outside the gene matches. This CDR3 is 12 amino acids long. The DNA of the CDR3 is TGTGCCATAGGGGCAGGGAGGGACGAGCAGTACTTC. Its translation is CAIGAGRDEQYF.

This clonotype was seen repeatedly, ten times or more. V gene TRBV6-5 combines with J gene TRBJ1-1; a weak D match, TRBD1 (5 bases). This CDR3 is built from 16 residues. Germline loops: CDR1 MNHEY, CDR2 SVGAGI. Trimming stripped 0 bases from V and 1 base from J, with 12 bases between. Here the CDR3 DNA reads TGTGCCAGCAGTTACTCGATCGACAGCAAGAACACTGAAGCTTTCTTT. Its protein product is CASSYSIDSKNTEAFF.

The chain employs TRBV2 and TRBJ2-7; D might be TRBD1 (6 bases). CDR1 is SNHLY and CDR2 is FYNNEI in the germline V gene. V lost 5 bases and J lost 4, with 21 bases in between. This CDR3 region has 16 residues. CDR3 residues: CASSQRNRQVLYEQYV. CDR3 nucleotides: TGTGCCAGCAGTCAGCGCAATAGACAGGTATTATACGAGCAGTACGTC.

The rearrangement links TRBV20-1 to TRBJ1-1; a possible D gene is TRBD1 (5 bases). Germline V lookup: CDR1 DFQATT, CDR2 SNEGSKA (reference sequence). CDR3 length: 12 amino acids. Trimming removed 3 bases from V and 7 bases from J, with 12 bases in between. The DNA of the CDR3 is TGCAGTGCTAGCTCAGGGATCGGTGAAGCTTTCTTT. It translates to CSASSGIGEAFF.

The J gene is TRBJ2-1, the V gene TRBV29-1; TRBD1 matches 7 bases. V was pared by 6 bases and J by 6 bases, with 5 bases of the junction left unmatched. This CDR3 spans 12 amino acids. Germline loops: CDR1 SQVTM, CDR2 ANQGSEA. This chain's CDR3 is CSVRTGSNEQFF. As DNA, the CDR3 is TGCAGCGTGAGGACAGGTAGCAATGAGCAGTTCTTC.

CDR3 in amino acids: CASSPRRQRNTGELFF. The CDR3 DNA reads TGTGCCAGCAGCCCCCGACGACAGAGGAACACCGGGGAGCTGTTTTTT. This chain joins TRBV7-9 and TRBJ2-2, with D maybe TRBD1 (5 bases). Deletions cut 5 bases from V and 1 base from J, with 14 bases between. The V gene's germline CDR1 is SEHNR and CDR2 FQNEAQ (reference sequence). The CDR3 consists of 16 residues.

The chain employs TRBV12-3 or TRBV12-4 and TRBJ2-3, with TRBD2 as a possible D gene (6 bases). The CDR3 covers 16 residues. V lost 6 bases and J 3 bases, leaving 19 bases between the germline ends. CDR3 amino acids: CASRPGAGRWTDTQYF. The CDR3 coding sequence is TGTGCCAGCAGGCCAGGAGCAGGGAGGTGGACAGATACGCAGTATTTT.

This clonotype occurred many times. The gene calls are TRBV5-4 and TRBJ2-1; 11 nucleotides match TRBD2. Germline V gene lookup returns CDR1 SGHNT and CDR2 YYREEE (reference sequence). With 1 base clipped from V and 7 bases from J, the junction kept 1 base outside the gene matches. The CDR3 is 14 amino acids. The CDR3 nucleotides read TGTGCCAGCAGCTTGAGGACTAGCGGGAATGAGCAGTTCTTC. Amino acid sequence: CASSLRTSGNEQFF.

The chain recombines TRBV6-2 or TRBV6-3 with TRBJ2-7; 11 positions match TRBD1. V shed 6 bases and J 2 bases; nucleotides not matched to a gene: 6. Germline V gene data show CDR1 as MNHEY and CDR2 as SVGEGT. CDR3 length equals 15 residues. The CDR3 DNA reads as TGTGCCAGCAGCCAAGGACAGGGGGCCCCCTACGAGCAGTACTTC. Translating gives CASSQGQGAPYEQYF.